Below are 6 T cell receptor beta chains sequenced from a single sample in a study of T cell repertoires in cytomegalovirus infection. TCRdb recomputed calls from the reads with MiXCR, one row per CDR3 protein. The sample has roughly 860,000 distinct CDR3 sequences; approximately 32% are singletons. These receptors have no known antigen. Sequencing used cultured CD8+ T cells from PBMCs, obtained from culture after CMV antigen stimulation. All receptors derive from a human donor in good health (CMV status not recorded). Some clones in this sample may be carry-over from other donors' samples.

V gene TRBV6-2 or TRBV6-3 combines with J gene TRBJ2-5, with D unresolved. V dropped 2 bases and J dropped 5 bases, with 9 bases sitting between them. The germline CDR1 and CDR2 sequences are MNHEY and SVGEGT. The CDR3 has 13 amino acids. The CDR3 coding sequence is TGTGCCAGCAGTTACATCAACCGGGAGACCCAGTACTTC. It yields the protein CASSYINRETQYF.

Concerning this clonotype itself: A read error is possible here, since a much larger clone lies one base away. The chain couples TRBV7-8 to TRBJ2-5; 9 nucleotides align to TRBD1. After removal of 7 bases from V and 5 bases from J, the junction contained 11 bases not matched to a gene. CDR3 length equals 15 residues. In germline, CDR1 is SGHVS, CDR2 FQNEAQ. In nucleotides, the CDR3 is TGTGCCAGCAACCCCGAGGACAGGGGCGAGGAGACCCAGTACTTC. Translated: CASNPEDRGEETQYF.

The genes are TRBV7-9 and TRBJ2-2, with 14 bases that match TRBD2. Unmatched junction bases numbered 24, after V lost 10 bases and J lost 5 bases. CDR1 is SEHNR and CDR2 is FQNEAQ in the germline V gene (reference sequence). This CDR3 has 21 residues. The DNA of the CDR3 is TGTGCCATTTTCAGCCTGACCAGGACTAGCGGGGGGCCCGTCCCAACCGGGGAGCTGTTTTTT. Amino acids: CAIFSLTRTSGGPVPTGELFF.

The chain couples TRBV20-1 to TRBJ1-5, with 9 bases identical to TRBD1. This CDR3 region has 16 residues. V trimming: 2 bases; J trimming: 5 bases; junction bases outside the gene matches: 10. Germline-derived CDR1 and CDR2 are DFQATT and SNEGSKA (reference sequence). This CDR3 reads CSARTGWGQGDQPQHF. Written as DNA, the CDR3 is TGCAGTGCTAGAACTGGTTGGGGACAGGGAGATCAGCCCCAGCATTTT.

In its sample, this clonotype was seen many times. The chain carries TRBV7-9 and TRBJ2-3; perhaps TRBD2 as D (5 bases). The CDR3 consists of 19 residues. In germline, CDR1 is SEHNR, CDR2 FQNEAQ (reference sequence). Trimming removed 0 bases at V and 4 bases at J, with 23 bases between. The DNA of the CDR3 is TGTGCCAGCAGCTTAGCCTTCCGGGGAACGTTCCTGAGGGCAGATACGCAGTATTTT. This encodes CASSLAFRGTFLRADTQYF.

This clonotype has a count of ten or more. The rearrangement joins TRBV28 to TRBJ2-3; D is unclear. Germline assignment: CDR1 MDHEN and CDR2 SYDVKM. CDR3 length: 15 residues. Trimming took 5 bases from V and 1 from J, leaving 13 bases between them. The CDR3 sequence: CASSPITWGTDTQYF. The CDR3, as DNA: TGTGCCAGCAGTCCGATCACGTGGGGCACAGATACGCAGTATTTT.